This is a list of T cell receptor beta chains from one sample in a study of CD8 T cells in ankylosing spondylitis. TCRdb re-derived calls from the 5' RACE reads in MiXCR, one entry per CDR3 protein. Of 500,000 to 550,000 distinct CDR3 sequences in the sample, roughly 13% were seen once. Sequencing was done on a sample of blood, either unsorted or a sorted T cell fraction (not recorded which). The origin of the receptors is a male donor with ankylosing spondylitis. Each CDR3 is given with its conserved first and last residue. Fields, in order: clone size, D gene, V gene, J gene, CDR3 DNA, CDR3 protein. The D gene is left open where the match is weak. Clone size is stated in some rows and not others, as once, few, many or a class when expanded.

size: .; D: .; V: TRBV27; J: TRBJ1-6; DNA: TGTGCCAGCAGTCGGCTCCTGGGCGGGGGGGCGCTGATCCACTTT; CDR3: CASSRLLGGGALIHF
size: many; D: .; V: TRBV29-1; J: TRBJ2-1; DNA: TGCAGCGTCGACGAGCAGTTCTTC; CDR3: CSVDEQFF
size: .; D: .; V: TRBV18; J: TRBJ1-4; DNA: TGTGCCAGCTCACCACGGGGAAGAGGCTCTGAAAAACTGTTTTTT; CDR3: CASSPRGRGSEKLFF
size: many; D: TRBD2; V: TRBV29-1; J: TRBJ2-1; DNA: TGCAGCGTTGAAAGAGCGGGAGGGCCGAATGAGCAGTTCTTC; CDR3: CSVERAGGPNEQFF
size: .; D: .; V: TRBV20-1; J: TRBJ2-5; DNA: TGCAGTGCTCAGGACGTAAGCCAAGAGACCCAGTACTTC; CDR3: CSAQDVSQETQYF
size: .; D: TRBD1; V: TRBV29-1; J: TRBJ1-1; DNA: TGCAGCGTTTACGACAGGGGAATGAACACTGAAGCTTTCTTT; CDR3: CSVYDRGMNTEAFF
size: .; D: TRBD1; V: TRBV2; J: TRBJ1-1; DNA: TGTGCCAGCAGGGGACAGGGGACGACTGAAGCTTTCTTT; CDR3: CASRGQGTTEAFF
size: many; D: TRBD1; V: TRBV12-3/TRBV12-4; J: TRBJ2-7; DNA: TGTGCCAGCAGTCAAAGGACAGGAACCTACGAGCAGTACTTC; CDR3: CASSQRTGTYEQYF
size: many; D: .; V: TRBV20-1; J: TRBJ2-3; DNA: TGCAGTGCCCCTGTAGATGGGAAAGATACGCAGTATTTT; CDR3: CSAPVDGKDTQYF
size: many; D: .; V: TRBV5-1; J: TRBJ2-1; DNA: TGCGCCAGCAGCCCGGAGGGTTCGCTACAGTACAATGAGCAGTTCTTC; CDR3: CASSPEGSLQYNEQFF
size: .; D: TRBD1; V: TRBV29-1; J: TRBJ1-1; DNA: TGCAGCGGCGTGAACAGGGGATTGAACACTGAAGCTTTCTTT; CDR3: CSGVNRGLNTEAFF
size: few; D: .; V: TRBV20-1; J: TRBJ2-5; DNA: TGCAGTGCCGATAGTAGGCGGGAGACCCAGTACTTC; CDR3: CSADSRRETQYF
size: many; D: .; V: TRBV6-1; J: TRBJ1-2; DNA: TGTGCCAGCAGTGGCAGCGGCTATGGCTACACCTTC; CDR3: CASSGSGYGYTF
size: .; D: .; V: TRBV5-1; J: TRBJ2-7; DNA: TGCGCCAGCAGCTTGGCACAAACGGGTGAGCAGTACTTC; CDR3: CASSLAQTGEQYF
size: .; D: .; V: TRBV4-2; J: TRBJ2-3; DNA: TGTGCCAGCAGCCAAGATGTGAGGGGCACAGATACGCAGTATTTT; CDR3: CASSQDVRGTDTQYF
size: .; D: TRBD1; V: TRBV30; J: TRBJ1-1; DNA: TGTGCCTGGTCGACAGGGTGGAGGACTGAAGCTTTCTTT; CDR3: CAWSTGWRTEAFF
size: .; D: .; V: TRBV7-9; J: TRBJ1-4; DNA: TGTGCCAGCAGCTTAGAAGGGGGAGGAACTAATGAAAAACTGTTTTTT; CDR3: CASSLEGGGTNEKLFF
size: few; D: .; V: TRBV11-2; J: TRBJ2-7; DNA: TGTGCCAGCAGCCTAGGCGTGGGTATAGCGTGGGAGCAGTACTTC; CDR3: CASSLGVGIAWEQYF
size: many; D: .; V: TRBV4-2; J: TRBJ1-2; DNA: TGTGCCAGCAGCCAAGAGGGGGCAACAGGGTCCTTCTATGGCTACACCTTC; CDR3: CASSQEGATGSFYGYTF
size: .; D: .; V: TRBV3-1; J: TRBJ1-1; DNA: TGTGCCAGCAGCCAAGGAGGGGAAGCTTTCTTT; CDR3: CASSQGGEAFF
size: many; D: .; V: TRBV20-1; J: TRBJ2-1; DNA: TGCAGTGTTCGCGGGCGGTCCTACAATGAGCAGTTCTTC; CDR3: CSVRGRSYNEQFF
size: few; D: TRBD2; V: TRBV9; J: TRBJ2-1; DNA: TGTGCCAGCAGCGTAGATCCTAGCGGGAGTAGGAATGAGCAGTTCTTC; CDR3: CASSVDPSGSRNEQFF
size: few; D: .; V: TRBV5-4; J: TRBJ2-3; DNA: TGTGCCAGCAGCTCCGGACCCAGTAGCACAGATACGCAGTATTTT; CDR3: CASSSGPSSTDTQYF
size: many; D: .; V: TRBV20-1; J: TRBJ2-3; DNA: TGCAGTGCTAGAAGGCCAGGCACAGATACGCAGTATTTT; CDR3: CSARRPGTDTQYF
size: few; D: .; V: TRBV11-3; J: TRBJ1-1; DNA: TGTGCCAGCAGCTCGGATTCGGACACTGAAGCTTTCTTT; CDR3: CASSSDSDTEAFF
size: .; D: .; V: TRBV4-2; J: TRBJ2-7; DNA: TGTGCCAGCAGCCAAGTGCAGACCTACGAGCAGTACTTC; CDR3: CASSQVQTYEQYF
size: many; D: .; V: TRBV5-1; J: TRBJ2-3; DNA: TGCGCCAGCAACGACCCGGCCTCTAGCACAGATACGCAGTATTTT; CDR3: CASNDPASSTDTQYF
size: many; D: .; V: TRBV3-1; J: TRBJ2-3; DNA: TGTGCCAGCAGCCTCAGGGATGGTACGCAGTATTTT; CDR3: CASSLRDGTQYF
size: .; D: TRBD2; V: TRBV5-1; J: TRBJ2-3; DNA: TGCGCCAGCAGAGAGCTAGCGGGAGAAGATACGCAGTATTTT; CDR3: CASRELAGEDTQYF
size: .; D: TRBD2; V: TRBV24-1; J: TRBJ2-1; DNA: TGTGCCACCAGTCCTAGCGGTAGCTCCTACAATGAGCAGTTCTTC; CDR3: CATSPSGSSYNEQFF
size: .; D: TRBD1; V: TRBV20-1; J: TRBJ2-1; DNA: TGCAGTGCTAGAGGACTGGACAGGGATAATGAGCAGTTCTTC; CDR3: CSARGLDRDNEQFF
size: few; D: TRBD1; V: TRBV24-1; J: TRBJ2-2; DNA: TGTGCCACCAGTGACGCAGGACAGGGGGCGACCGGGGAGCTGTTTTTT; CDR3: CATSDAGQGATGELFF
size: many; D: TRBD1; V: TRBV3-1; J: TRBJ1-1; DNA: TGTGCCAGCAGTCCCGGGACAGGGGGCCCTGTGGTCACTGAAGCTTTCTTT; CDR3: CASSPGTGGPVVTEAFF
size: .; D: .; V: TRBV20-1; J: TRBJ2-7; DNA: TGCAGTGCTAGAGATTTCGGCGGGATCAATTACGAGCAGTACTTC; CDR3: CSARDFGGINYEQYF
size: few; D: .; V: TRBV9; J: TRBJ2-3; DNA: TGTGCCAGCAGCACCGGGGCGACAGATACGCAGTATTTT; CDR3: CASSTGATDTQYF
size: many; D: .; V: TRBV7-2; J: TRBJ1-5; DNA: TGTGCCAGCAGCTTAAAGCCAGGGATTAGCAATCAGCCCCAGCATTTT; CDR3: CASSLKPGISNQPQHF
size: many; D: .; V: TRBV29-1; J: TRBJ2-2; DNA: TGCAGCGTTCGGGCAGGAGGGACCGGGGAGCTGTTTTTT; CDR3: CSVRAGGTGELFF
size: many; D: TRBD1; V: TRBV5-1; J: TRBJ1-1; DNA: TGCGCCAGCAGCTTGGATGGACAGGGCGACACTGAAGCTTTCTTT; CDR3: CASSLDGQGDTEAFF
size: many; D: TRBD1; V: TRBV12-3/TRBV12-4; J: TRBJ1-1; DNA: TGTGCCAGCAGTTCACAGGGGGAGTTGACTGAAGCTTTCTTT; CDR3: CASSSQGELTEAFF
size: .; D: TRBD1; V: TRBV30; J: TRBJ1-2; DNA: TGTACCCTGGACAGGGGAGACTATGGCTACACCTTC; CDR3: CTLDRGDYGYTF
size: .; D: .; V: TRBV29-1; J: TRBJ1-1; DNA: TGCAGCGCCTCCCATGTAACTGAAGCTTTCTTT; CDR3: CSASHVTEAFF
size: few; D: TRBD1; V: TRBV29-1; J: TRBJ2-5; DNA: TGCAGCGGGCGACAGGGGCAGGAGACCCAGTACTTC; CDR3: CSGRQGQETQYF
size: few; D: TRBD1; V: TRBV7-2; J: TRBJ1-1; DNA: TGTGCCAGCAGCCTCGACAGGGAGGTAGCTTTCTTT; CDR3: CASSLDREVAFF
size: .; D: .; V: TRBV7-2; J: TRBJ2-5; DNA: TGTGCCAGCAGCTTGGGCACAGTATACCAAGAGACCCAGTACTTC; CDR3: CASSLGTVYQETQYF
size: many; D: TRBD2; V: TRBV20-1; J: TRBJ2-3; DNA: TGCAGTGCTAGAGATCAACGCTCTAGCGGGAGTAGCGCAGATACGCAGTATTTT; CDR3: CSARDQRSSGSSADTQYF
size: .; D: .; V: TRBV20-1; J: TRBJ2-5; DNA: TGCAGTGCTAGCGGCGCGTCCTCTCTAGGAGAGACCCAGTACTTC; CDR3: CSASGASSLGETQYF
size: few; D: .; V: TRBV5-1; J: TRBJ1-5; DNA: TGCGCCAGCAGCGTTGGAGGGCGGACCAATCAGCCCCAGCATTTT; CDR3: CASSVGGRTNQPQHF
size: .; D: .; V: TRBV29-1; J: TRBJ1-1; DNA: TGCAGCGTTGAAGATCGGGCCGGGGCCCTGTGGGCTTTCTTT; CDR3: CSVEDRAGALWAFF
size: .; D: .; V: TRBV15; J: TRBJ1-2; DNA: TGTGCCACCAGCGGCCGGAACTATGGCTACACCTTC; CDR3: CATSGRNYGYTF
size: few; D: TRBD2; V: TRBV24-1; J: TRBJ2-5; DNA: TGTGCCACCAGCTCTGCGGGAGTGGAAGAGACCCAGTACTTC; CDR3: CATSSAGVEETQYF